This T cell receptor (beta chain) was sequenced for a study of glioma-infiltrating T cells. Using RNA template, CDR3s of TCR alpha and beta were amplified with iRepertoire arm-PCR. MiXCR, applied by TCRdb to the multiplex PCR reads, yields one record per CDR3 protein. The sample contains about 99,000 distinct CDR3 sequences, about 28% of which appear only once. The CDR3 spans 12 residues. Germline loops: CDR1 SEHNR, CDR2 FQNEAQ (reference sequence). V was shortened by 3 bases and J by 9 bases, with 11 bases between the two germline ends. In this sample, this clonotype turned up a few times. The origin of this receptor is a human donor with low-grade glioma or glioblastoma, undergoing nonglioma brain surgery, or in good health (not recorded which). The rearrangement uses TRBV7-9 and TRBJ1-1; a weak D match, TRBD1 (6 bases). The specimen was glioma tissue, nonneoplastic brain tissue, or PBMCs (not recorded which). The CDR3 DNA is TGTGCCAGCAGCTTTGAGGGGGTCAAAGCTTTCTTT. Encoded protein: CASSFEGVKAFF.